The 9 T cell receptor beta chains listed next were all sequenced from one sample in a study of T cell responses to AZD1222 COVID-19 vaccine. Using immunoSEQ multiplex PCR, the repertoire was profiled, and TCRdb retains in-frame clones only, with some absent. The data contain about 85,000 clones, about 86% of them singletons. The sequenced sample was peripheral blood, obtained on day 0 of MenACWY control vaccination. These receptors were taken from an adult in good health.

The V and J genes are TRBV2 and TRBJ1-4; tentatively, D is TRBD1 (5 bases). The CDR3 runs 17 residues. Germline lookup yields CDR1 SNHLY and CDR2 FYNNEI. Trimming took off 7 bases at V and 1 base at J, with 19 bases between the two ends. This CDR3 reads CASTRGQSIGTNEKLFF. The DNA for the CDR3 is TGTGCCAGCACCCGGGGCCAGTCGATCGGAACTAATGAAAAACTGTTTTTT.

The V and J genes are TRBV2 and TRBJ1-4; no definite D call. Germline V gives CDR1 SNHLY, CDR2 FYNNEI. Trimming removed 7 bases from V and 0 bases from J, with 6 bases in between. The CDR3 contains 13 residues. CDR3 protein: CASTRATNEKLFF. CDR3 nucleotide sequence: TGTGCCAGCACCAGAGCAACTAATGAAAAACTGTTTTTT.

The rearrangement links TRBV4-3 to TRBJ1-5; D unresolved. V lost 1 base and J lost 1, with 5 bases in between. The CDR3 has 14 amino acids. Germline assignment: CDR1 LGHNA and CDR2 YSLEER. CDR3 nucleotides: TGCGCCAGCAGCCAAGGCCAGAGCAATCAGCCCCAGCATTTT. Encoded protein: CASSQGQSNQPQHF.

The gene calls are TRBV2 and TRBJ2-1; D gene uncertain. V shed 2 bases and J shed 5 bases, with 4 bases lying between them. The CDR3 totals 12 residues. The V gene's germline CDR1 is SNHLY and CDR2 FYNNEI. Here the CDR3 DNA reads TGTGCCAGCAGTGAACAGGACAATGAGCAGTTCTTC. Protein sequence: CASSEQDNEQFF.

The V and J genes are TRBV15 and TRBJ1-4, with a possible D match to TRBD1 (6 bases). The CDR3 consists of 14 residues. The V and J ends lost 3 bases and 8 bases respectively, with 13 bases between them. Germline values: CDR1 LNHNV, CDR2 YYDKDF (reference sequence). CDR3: CATSSGWTEEKLFF. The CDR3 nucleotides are TGTGCCACCAGCAGCGGCTGGACAGAAGAAAAACTGTTTTTT.

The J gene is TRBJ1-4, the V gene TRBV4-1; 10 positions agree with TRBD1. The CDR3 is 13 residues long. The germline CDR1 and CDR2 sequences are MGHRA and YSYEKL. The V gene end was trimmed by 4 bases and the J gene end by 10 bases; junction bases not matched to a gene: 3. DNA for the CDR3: TGCGCCAGCAGCCCCCGGGACAGGGGAAAACTGTTTTTT. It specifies CASSPRDRGKLFF.

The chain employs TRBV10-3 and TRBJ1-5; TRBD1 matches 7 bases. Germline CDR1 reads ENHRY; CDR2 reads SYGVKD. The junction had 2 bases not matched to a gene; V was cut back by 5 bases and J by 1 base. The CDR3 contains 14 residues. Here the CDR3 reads CAISKQGSNQPQHF. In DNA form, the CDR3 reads TGTGCCATCAGTAAACAGGGGAGCAATCAGCCCCAGCATTTT.

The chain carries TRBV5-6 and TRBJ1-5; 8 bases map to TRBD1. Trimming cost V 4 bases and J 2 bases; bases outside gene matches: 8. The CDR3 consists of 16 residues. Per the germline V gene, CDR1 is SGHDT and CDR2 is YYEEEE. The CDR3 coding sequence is TGTGCCAGCAGCCCCTCCAAGGACAGGGGCAATCAGCCCCAGCATTTT. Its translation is CASSPSKDRGNQPQHF.

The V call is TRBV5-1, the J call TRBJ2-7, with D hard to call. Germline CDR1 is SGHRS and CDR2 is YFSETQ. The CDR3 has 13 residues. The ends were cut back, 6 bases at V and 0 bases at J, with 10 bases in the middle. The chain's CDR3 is CASNPPNSYEQYF. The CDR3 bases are TGCGCCAGCAACCCACCGAACTCCTACGAGCAGTACTTC.